This record covers a single T cell receptor (beta chain). Use of 60 Vbeta and 13 Jbeta primers characterized the PCR. Libraries were prepared by immunoSEQ multiplex PCR; TCRdb keeps only in-frame clonotypes and omits some of them. The sample has 90,000 to 95,000 clones, over 75% seen once. This CDR3 has 16 amino acids. Losses at the gene ends were 2 bases for V and 5 bases for J; bases not matched to a gene: 9. Germline CDR1 MGHRA, CDR2 YSYEKL. This entry belongs to a study of cytomegalovirus exposure and HLA in healthy donors. The chain combines TRBV4-1 with TRBJ2-1; TRBD1 matches at 7 bases. The sequencing input was PBMCs. This TCR was recovered from a girl aged 2 to 9 in good health and CMV-seropositive. CDR3 protein: CASSQYLTGTDNEQFF. The DNA for the CDR3 is TGCGCCAGCAGCCAATACCTAACCGGGACAGACAATGAGCAGTTCTTC.